The clone carrying this TCR beta chain was seen a few times. Its antigen is currently unknown. It was via CD45RO/CCR7/CD25/CD127/CD95/CD27 that CD4+ naive, central memory, regulatory and stem cell-like memory cells were sorted. Over 95% purity was reached by all sorted populations. The sample is drawn from a study of beta chain features in type 1 diabetes. Study background: Examination spanned around 110,000,000 sorted cells from all samples.

Whole-study results and caveats: Short templates might get an advantage during PCR, and this would be equal in patients and controls.

Expressed TCRB transcripts were sequenced, since all the RNA that had been isolated was reverse transcribed. Assay used: immunoSEQ multiplex PCR; TCRdb lists only in-frame clones, some missing. There are around 340,000 clones in the sample; less than 20% occur only once, and approximately 0.043% lies in the top ten. The ends lost 5 bases at V and 3 bases at J; junction bases unmatched: 5. The CDR3 has 15 amino acids. Germline values: CDR1 SEHNR, CDR2 FQNEAQ (reference sequence). The sample comprised naive CD4+ T cells from blood. This chain uses TRBV7-9 with TRBJ2-2; 8 positions agree with TRBD1. The origin of this receptor is a woman aged 18-35 years in good health. The DNA for the CDR3 is TGTGCCAGCAGCCCAGGGGGCCCGCACACCGGGGAGCTGTTTTTT. Translated, it gives CASSPGGPHTGELFF.